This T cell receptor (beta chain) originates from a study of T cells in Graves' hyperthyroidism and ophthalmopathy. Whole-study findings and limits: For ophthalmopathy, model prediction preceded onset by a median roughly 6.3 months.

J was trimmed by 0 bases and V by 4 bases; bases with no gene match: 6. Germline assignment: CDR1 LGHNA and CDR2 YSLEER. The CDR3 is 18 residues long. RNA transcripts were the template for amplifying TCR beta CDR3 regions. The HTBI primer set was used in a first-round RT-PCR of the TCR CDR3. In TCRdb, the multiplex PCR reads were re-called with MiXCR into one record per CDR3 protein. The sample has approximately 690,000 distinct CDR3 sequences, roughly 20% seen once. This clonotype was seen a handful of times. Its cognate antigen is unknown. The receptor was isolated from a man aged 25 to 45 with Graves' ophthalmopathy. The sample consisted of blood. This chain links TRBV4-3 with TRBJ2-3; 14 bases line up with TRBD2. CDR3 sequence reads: CASSPPGLAGVSTDTQYF. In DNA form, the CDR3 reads TGCGCCAGCAGCCCTCCGGGACTAGCGGGAGTTAGCACAGATACGCAGTATTTT.